This T cell receptor beta chain was recovered during a study of T cell changes during pregnancy in multiple sclerosis. The table came from immunoSEQ multiplex PCR; TCRdb's copy has only in-frame clones and leaves some out. The table records about 85,000 clones, about 89% of them present only once. This CDR3 contains 13 residues. This chain joins TRBV21-1 and TRBJ1-2; no DNA check was done on the table's D call, TRBD1. TRBV21-1 is listed as a pseudogene. Sequencing used peripheral blood, obtained in the first trimester of pregnancy. This TCR came from a female donor with multiple sclerosis, enrolled in a pregnancy study. CDR3 residues: CASSNPRVGGYTF. The DNA of the CDR3 is TGTGCCAGCAGCAATCCCAGGGTGGGCGGCTACACCTTC.